This T cell receptor beta chain was captured in a study of OX40 agonist ivuxolimab in advanced cancers. The overall study: Eligibility rules accepted prior anti-PD-1, anti-PD-L1 or anti-CTLA-4 therapy, and around 44% had some.

Points on this clone: Antigen specificity is unknown.

The cohort excluded patients with autoimmune disease history or systemic immunosuppression. Blood draws occurred at baseline, cycle 4 day 1, and cycle 7 day 1. Points from the study as a whole: CD8+ T cells averaged more expanded clones than CD4+.

The CDR3 is 15 amino acids. From germline, CDR1 is MDHEN and CDR2 SYDVKM. Trimming removed 5 bases at V and 7 bases at J, with 20 bases between. Repertoires were generated with immunoSEQ multiplex PCR, while TCRdb's copy carries only in-frame clones and drops some. This sample has 60,000 or so clones, with roughly 86% found just once. The clonotype was recovered from an adult with an advanced solid tumor such as melanoma, head and neck, liver or kidney cancer. The sample in question was CD4+ or CD8+ T cells sorted from blood, obtained in a trial of the OX40 agonist ivuxolimab. V gene TRBV28 combines with J gene TRBJ1-2; D is perhaps TRBD1 (6 bases). CDR3 protein: CASSPPGGRLGGYTF. CDR3 DNA sequence: TGTGCCAGCAGTCCGCCCGGGGGGCGCTTAGGTGGCTACACCTTC.